One and the same sample provided the 19 T cell receptor beta chains below, sequenced in a study of blood T cell repertoires in COVID-19. Assay used: immunoSEQ multiplex PCR; TCRdb lists only in-frame clones, some missing. The repertoire holds some 77,000 clones, with 70% to 85% as singletons. Sequencing was done on a sample of peripheral blood. Receptors originate from an older woman with acute or convalescent COVID-19.

This clone is a singleton in its sample. J is TRBJ2-2 and V is TRBV6-6, with 8 bases aligning to TRBD2. This CDR3 has 16 residues. V lost 6 bases, J lost 6 bases, and 12 bases stayed unmatched. Germline values: CDR1 MNHNY, CDR2 SVGAGI (reference sequence). The CDR3 nucleotides are TGTGCCAGCAGCCTAAGAACTAGCGGTCCCTCCGGGGAGCTGTTTTTT. Its translation is CASSLRTSGPSGELFF.

The CDR3 coding sequence is TGTGCCTGGAGGGGAATCGGGGGGAATCAGCCCCAGCATTTT. This sequence encodes CAWRGIGGNQPQHF. The chain joins TRBV30 to TRBJ1-5; a possible D gene is TRBD1 (5 bases). The V end lost 3 bases, the J end lost 4 bases, and 13 bases lay between the germline ends. In germline, CDR1 is GTSNPN, CDR2 SVGIG (reference sequence). The CDR3 is 14 amino acids.

V is TRBV18 and J is TRBJ1-5; 9 bases are a match to TRBD1. Germline V CDR1 and CDR2: KGHSH, LQKENI. CDR3 length: 16 amino acids. The V and J ends lost 4 bases and 6 bases, in that order; junction bases with no gene match: 10. This CDR3 is CASSLGQGGDSQPQHF. The CDR3 DNA is TGTGCCAGCTCACTGGGACAGGGAGGAGACAGTCAGCCCCAGCATTTT.

In regard to this clone: A junction boundary mismatches the germline segment, possibly from a read error. The chain is built from TRBV15 and TRBJ2-4; TRBD1 is a possible D gene (6 bases). CDR1 LNHNV and CDR2 YYDKDF come from the germline V gene (reference sequence). This CDR3 comprises 13 residues. The CDR3 nucleotides are TGTGCCACCAGCCGAGAATTTAGGACAGAGCAGTACTTC. This sequence encodes CATSREFRTEQYF.

The chain couples TRBV5-6 to TRBJ2-7, with 12 positions matching TRBD1. Germline loops: CDR1 SGHDT, CDR2 YYEEEE. J lost 0 bases, V lost 1 base, and 2 bases had no gene match. The CDR3 is 16 residues long. The CDR3 here is CASSLTGQGASYEQYF. For the CDR3, the DNA is TGTGCCAGCAGCTTGACGGGACAGGGGGCCTCCTACGAGCAGTACTTC.

Of note for this clone: An end of the junction differs from the germline gene, which may be a read error. V and J are TRBV7-7 and TRBJ2-5; tentatively, D is TRBD2 (6 bases). The germline V gene has CDR1 SSHAT and CDR2 FNYEAQ (reference sequence). This CDR3 is built from 14 residues. The CDR3 sequence is CASSFGGAGETQYF. The CDR3 DNA reads as TGTGCTAGCAGCTTTGGCGGGGCCGGCGAGACCCAGTACTTC.

The chain links TRBV6-5 to TRBJ1-1; 7 nucleotides agree with TRBD1. The V gene's germline CDR1 is MNHEY and CDR2 SVGAGI. This CDR3 is built from 14 residues. J gave up 0 bases and V 5 bases, and 3 bases lay outside the gene matches. The CDR3 here is CASSITGVNTEAFF. CDR3 coding DNA: TGTGCCAGCAGTATAACAGGGGTGAACACTGAAGCTTTCTTT.

The chain couples TRBV5-1 to TRBJ2-3; 7 nucleotides match TRBD2. Losses at the gene ends were 3 bases for V and 3 bases for J; bases not matched to a gene: 10. This CDR3 has 16 amino acids. CDR1 is SGHRS, CDR2 YFSETQ, per germline. Written as DNA, the CDR3 is TGCGCCAGCAGCTCCACGGCGGGGAGGGGTACAGATACGCAGTATTTT. It translates to CASSSTAGRGTDTQYF.

The chain combines TRBV6-4 with TRBJ1-6; no definite D call. The CDR3 contains 14 residues. The germline CDR1 and CDR2 sequences are MRHNA and SNTAGT. Trimming took 6 bases from V and 7 from J, leaving 13 bases between them. The DNA of the CDR3 is TGTGCCAGCAGCGCATCTCCGGGGAATTCACCCCTCCACTTT. It translates to CASSASPGNSPLHF.

The rearrangement uses TRBV29-1 and TRBJ2-7; a possible D gene is TRBD1 (6 bases). The CDR3 sequence is 12 residues long. Germline V gene lookup returns CDR1 SQVTM and CDR2 ANQGSEA. The V end lost 7 bases, the J end lost 1 base, and 11 bases lay between the germline ends. The CDR3: CSARDTSYEQYF. Written as DNA, the CDR3 is TGCAGCGCCCGGGACACTTCCTACGAGCAGTACTTC.

The chain uses TRBV27 and TRBJ1-6; perhaps TRBD1 as D (6 bases). Germline V gene sequence: CDR1 MNHEY, CDR2 SMNVEV (reference sequence). The V gene lost 3 bases and the J gene lost 7 bases, with 10 bases spanning the gap. The CDR3 contains 14 residues. CDR3 DNA: TGTGCCAGCAGTTTTCGAACAGGGAATTCACCCCTCCACTTT. This sequence encodes CASSFRTGNSPLHF.

The chain couples TRBV10-3 to TRBJ1-5, with D tentatively TRBD1 (6 bases). V lost 2 bases and J 6 bases, leaving 11 bases between the germline ends. CDR3 length: 14 residues. Per the germline V gene, CDR1 is ENHRY and CDR2 is SYGVKD. The CDR3 sequence is CAISEAAGAQPQHF. The CDR3 DNA reads as TGTGCCATCAGTGAGGCGGCAGGGGCTCAGCCCCAGCATTTT.

V gene TRBV9 combines with J gene TRBJ2-2; 7 bases match TRBD1. This CDR3 region has 16 residues. V lost 4 bases to trimming and J lost 5 bases; unmatched junction nucleotides: 11. Germline loops: CDR1 SGDLS, CDR2 YYNGEE. DNA for the CDR3: TGTGCCAGCAGCCTTACCGGGACAGTTGGGACCGGGGAGCTGTTTTTT. It is translated as CASSLTGTVGTGELFF.

The V and J genes are TRBV6-5 and TRBJ2-1, with TRBD2 matching over 7 bases. The CDR3 runs 16 residues. CDR1 and CDR2 from the germline V gene are MNHEY and SVGAGI. The trim removed 2 bases at V and 3 bases at J, leaving 7 bases unmatched. The CDR3 bases are TGTGCCAGCAGTTACGGGCGGGGGTACCTCTACAATGAGCAGTTCTTC. Protein sequence: CASSYGRGYLYNEQFF.

The V call is TRBV6-5, the J call TRBJ1-2; tentatively, D is TRBD1 (6 bases). The CDR3 has 13 amino acids. Germline V gene data show CDR1 as MNHEY and CDR2 as SVGAGI. V was clipped by 7 bases and J by 3 bases, with 12 bases between them. CDR3 protein: CASKWEGDYGYTF. The CDR3 DNA reads as TGTGCCAGCAAGTGGGAGGGGGACTATGGCTACACCTTC.

The rearrangement uses TRBV7-2 and TRBJ1-1; TRBD1 aligns across 8 bases. The CDR3 contains 15 residues. With V trimmed by 3 bases and J by 4 bases, 7 bases remained unmatched. Germline CDR1 reads SGHTA; CDR2 reads FQGNSA. The CDR3 loop is CASSFGDRRGTEAFF. The CDR3 DNA reads TGTGCCAGCAGCTTTGGGGACAGGAGGGGCACTGAAGCTTTCTTT.

The chain combines TRBV28 with TRBJ2-2; 9 nucleotides line up with TRBD2. The germline gives CDR1 MDHEN, CDR2 SYDVKM. V gave up 7 bases and J gave up 6 bases; unmatched junction bases: 9. The CDR3 is 15 amino acids. The CDR3 reads CASNSQRGAAGELFF. The CDR3 nucleotides read TGTGCCAGCAATTCCCAGCGGGGGGCCGCCGGGGAGCTGTTTTTT.

The genes are TRBV24-1 and TRBJ2-3; 13 bases are shared with TRBD2. CDR3 length equals 16 residues. Unmatched junction bases numbered 3, after V lost 2 bases and J lost 5 bases. Germline loops: CDR1 KGHDR, CDR2 SFDVKD. CDR3 protein: CATSDSLAGGRDTQYF. DNA for the CDR3: TGTGCCACCAGTGATTCACTAGCGGGGGGGAGAGATACGCAGTATTTT.

The chain joins TRBV24-1 to TRBJ2-1, with TRBD2 identical over 7 bases. In germline, CDR1 is KGHDR, CDR2 SFDVKD. Trimming removed 3 bases from V and 9 bases from J; junction bases left unmatched: 13. The CDR3 has 16 residues. The CDR3 DNA is TGTGCCACCAGTGATGTACAAGGGACTACCCTACCTGAGCAGTTCTTC. This encodes CATSDVQGTTLPEQFF.